The 15 T cell receptor beta chains given below trace back to one sample, sequenced in a study of vaccination and CD4 T cells after COVID-19. CD4+ T cells that had been cultured provided DNA sequenced with the Oncomine TCR Beta short-read assay. TCRdb ran MiXCR on the PCR reads and lists one entry per CDR3 protein. The sample carries over 7,000 distinct CDR3 sequences, around 58% recorded once. As to treatment: roughly ten-day PBMC culture with coronavirus spike peptide pools or control peptides (ViraFEST assay). These TCRs' antigens remain unknown. Input material: CD4+ T cells from blood, cultured in vitro. Every receptor here comes from a human donor who had recovered from COVID-19.

This clonotype was seen a few times. The J gene is TRBJ1-2, the V gene TRBV6-2 or TRBV6-3; unclear D gene. The CDR3 extends over 12 amino acids. V was trimmed by 6 bases and J by 3 bases, leaving 8 bases between them. The germline V gene encodes CDR1 MNHEY and CDR2 SVGEGT. This chain's CDR3 is CASRAQHYGYTF. As DNA, the CDR3 is TGTGCCAGCAGAGCGCAGCACTATGGCTACACCTTC.

This rearrangement joins TRBV20-1 to TRBJ1-2; D may be TRBD1 (5 bases). The CDR3 runs to 15 residues. Trimming removed 0 bases from V and 3 bases from J, with 14 bases in between. CDR1 and CDR2 (germline): DFQATT, SNEGSKA (reference sequence). The CDR3: CSARDRARGDYGYTF. In nucleotides, the CDR3 is TGCAGTGCTAGAGATCGAGCAAGGGGAGACTATGGCTACACCTTC.

The rearrangement joins TRBV11-3 to TRBJ1-2, with TRBD1 as a possible D gene (6 bases). CDR3 size: 17 residues. V gave up 6 bases and J gave up 0 bases, with 20 bases separating them. The germline V gene encodes CDR1 SGHNT and CDR2 YENEEA. The CDR3 DNA reads as TGTGCCAGCAGGGGTCGGACAGCGAAAACTTCTAACTATGGCTACACCTTC. Protein sequence: CASRGRTAKTSNYGYTF.

The rearrangement uses TRBV6-2 or TRBV6-3 and TRBJ2-3; perhaps TRBD2 as D (5 bases). The V end lost 8 bases, the J end lost 3 bases, and 9 bases lay between the germline ends. Germline V gene lookup returns CDR1 MNHEY and CDR2 SVGEGT. The CDR3 sequence is 12 residues long. The CDR3 loop is CASAGGTDTQYF. DNA of the CDR3: TGTGCCAGCGCCGGAGGTACAGATACGCAGTATTTT.

The chain links TRBV6-1 to TRBJ2-5; D not certain. With 3 bases removed from V and 4 bases from J, the gap between germline ends came to 6 bases. There are 12 residues in the CDR3. CDR1 and CDR2 from the germline V gene are MNHNS and SASEGT. The CDR3 bases are TGTGCCAGCAGTGAGTGGGGAGAGACCCAGTACTTC. Translating gives CASSEWGETQYF.

Concerning this clonotype itself: One end of the junction fails to match germline, which may point to a read error. The CDR3 here is CASNDSPGQGSNEQFF. For the CDR3, the DNA is TGCGCCAGCAACGATTCCCCGGGACAGGGTAGCAATGAGCAGTTCTTC. This chain uses TRBV5-4 with TRBJ2-1, with 9 bases aligning to TRBD1. Germline lookup yields CDR1 SGHNT and CDR2 YYREEE (reference sequence). The CDR3 is 16 amino acids. Based on the CDR3 plus reference TRBV5-4 and TRBJ2-1, the full variable domain is ETGVTQSPTHLIKTRGQQVTLRCSSQSGHNTVSWYQQALGQGPQFIFQYYREEENGRGNFPPRFSGLQFPNYSSELNVNALELDDSALYLCASNDSPGQGSNEQFFGPGTRLTVL.

This clonotype was seen only once. The V gene is TRBV15, the J gene TRBJ2-4, with no clear D. Germline-derived CDR1 and CDR2 are LNHNV and YYDKDF (reference sequence). Trimming pared 5 bases from V and 6 bases from J, leaving 14 bases between. The CDR3 sequence is 14 residues long. CDR3 nucleotide sequence: TGTGCCACCAGCCAATCCCAATCAGTAAACATTCAGTACTTC. Amino acid sequence: CATSQSQSVNIQYF.

The chain combines TRBV5-1 with TRBJ2-5; D is possibly TRBD1 or TRBD2 (7 bases each). The V and J ends lost 1 base and 3 bases respectively, with 16 bases between them. Germline V gene data show CDR1 as SGHRS and CDR2 as YFSETQ. This CDR3 is built from 16 residues. CDR3: CASSLMAGGGEETQYF. Here the CDR3 DNA reads TGCGCCAGCAGCTTGATGGCAGGGGGAGGGGAAGAGACCCAGTACTTC. Full variable domain (rest looked up from reference TRBV5-1 and TRBJ2-5): KAGVTQTPRYLIKTRGQQVTLSCSPISGHRSVSWYQQTPGQGLQFLFEYFSETQRNKGNFPGRFSGRQFSNSRSEMNVSTLELGDSALYLCASSLMAGGGEETQYFGPGTRLLVL.

This clonotype was seen once. The chain employs TRBV7-9 and TRBJ2-7, with TRBD1 identical over 10 bases. Germline V lookup: CDR1 SEHNR, CDR2 FQNEAQ (reference sequence). The J segment lost 2 bases and the V segment lost 2 bases, leaving 3 bases of the junction unmatched. The CDR3 extends over 15 amino acids. The CDR3 coding sequence is TGTGCCAGCAGCTTAAGGGGGACAGGGGCCTACGAGCAGTACTTC. It is translated as CASSLRGTGAYEQYF.

V and J are TRBV6-1 and TRBJ2-3, with D unresolved. The CDR3 has 14 residues. V was trimmed by 3 bases and J by 1 base, leaving 8 bases between them. Looked up from germline, CDR1 is MNHNS and CDR2 is SASEGT. The CDR3 region is CASSDLAGTDTQYF. DNA of the CDR3: TGTGCCAGCAGTGACCTGGCAGGCACAGATACGCAGTATTTT.

This clonotype has only a few counts. This chain links TRBV6-1 with TRBJ1-1; D is unclear. The CDR3 extends over 12 amino acids. The germline V gene has CDR1 MNHNS and CDR2 SASEGT. Trimming removed 7 bases at V and 8 bases at J, with 14 bases between. CDR3 sequence reads: CASTTTSGEAFF. CDR3 nucleotide sequence: TGTGCCAGCACCACTACCAGTGGGGAAGCTTTCTTT.

This clonotype was seen only a few times. The chain couples TRBV5-1 to TRBJ2-3; TRBD2 matches 12 bases. The CDR3 runs 16 residues. Germline V gene data show CDR1 as SGHRS and CDR2 as YFSETQ. The V segment lost 0 bases and the J segment 2 bases; nucleotides outside the gene matches: 1. CDR3 residues: CASSLGTSGITDTQYF. The CDR3 DNA reads as TGCGCCAGCAGCTTGGGGACTAGCGGGATCACAGATACGCAGTATTTT.

This clonotype occurred a few times. This chain joins TRBV5-1 and TRBJ2-7; D gene unclear. Germline CDR1 reads SGHRS; CDR2 reads YFSETQ. The V gene lost 0 bases and the J gene lost 6 bases, with 4 bases spanning the gap. The CDR3 is 11 residues long. The CDR3 loop reads CASSLGLEQYF. CDR3 coding DNA: TGCGCCAGCAGCTTGGGTCTCGAGCAGTACTTC. Full variable domain (outside the CDR3, taken from reference TRBV5-1 and TRBJ2-7): KAGVTQTPRYLIKTRGQQVTLSCSPISGHRSVSWYQQTPGQGLQFLFEYFSETQRNKGNFPGRFSGRQFSNSRSEMNVSTLELGDSALYLCASSLGLEQYFGPGTRLTVT.

The chain recombines TRBV6-1 with TRBJ1-6, with D possibly TRBD1 on 6 matching bases. The CDR3 spans 14 residues. The germline gives CDR1 MNHNS, CDR2 SASEGT. V shed 5 bases and J shed 7 bases, with 12 bases lying between them. CDR3 bases: TGTGCCAGCAGTCTACAGGGCTCGAATTCACCCCTCCACTTT. This codes for CASSLQGSNSPLHF.

J is TRBJ2-7 and V is TRBV5-4; TRBD2 aligns across 8 bases. From germline, CDR1 is SGHNT and CDR2 YYREEE (reference sequence). The CDR3 length is 15 residues. The V segment lost 3 bases and the J segment 2 bases; nucleotides outside the gene matches: 7. The CDR3 DNA is TGTGCCAGCAGCTCAAAGCGGGAGAACCCCTACGAGCAGTACTTC. Its translation: CASSSKRENPYEQYF.